The source of this T cell receptor beta chain is a study of graft-versus-host responses after intestinal transplantation (dated by TCRdb to about 2021). For the study in its entirety: Multivisceral, liver-intestinal, or isolated intestinal transplants were received by the recipients. Donor T cell macrochimerism was defined as a peak of at least 4% donor T cells among recipient peripheral blood mononuclear cells. Alloreactive clones were identified by sequencing pre-transplant mixed lymphocyte reaction products and comparing these products with unstimulated pre-transplant donor and recipient T cells. The cohort enrolled 20 to 25 intestinal transplant recipients including one retransplant, and a few patients lacking pretransplant specimens were excluded. Anti-thymocyte globulin induction was given to all recipients, followed by maintenance tacrolimus and steroids for 2 to 3 years. Rather than going through the commercial service, samples from three later patients were sequenced in-house on an Illumina MiSeq and processed with MiXCR. Graft-versus-host and host-versus-graft alloreactive T cell clones were tracked in the graft, circulation and bone marrow after intestinal transplantation using bulk TCR-beta CDR3 sequencing.

Reading the germline V gene gives CDR1 SGHRS and CDR2 YFSETQ. Compared with germline, V lacks 4 bases and J lacks 8 bases; bases without a gene match: 26. From the cysteine through the phenylalanine, the CDR3 covers 20 amino acids. Just CDR3 DNA is preserved here, 60 bases in frame from base 1. As regards this clone: This receptor's antigen is unknown. No much larger clone exists at a distance of one base, and base qualities are not known.

Overall study outcomes, separate from this receptor: The relatively low number and heterogeneity of intestinal transplant patients limited the conclusions. In patients with donor T cell macrochimerism, the allografts had high GvH to HvG T cell clonal ratios. Early after transplant, declines in HvG clones were associated with peak levels of circulating GvH clones. GvH clones turned up in recipient bone marrow, with some appearing earlier in ileal mucosa or blood, a pattern consistent with an intestinal mucosal origin.

Library preparation was by the immunoSEQ multiplex PCR assay. For most patients, high-throughput TCR-beta CDR3 sequencing of genomic DNA was performed by Adaptive Biotechnologies. The study's own analysis went as follows. Adaptive's ImmunoSEQ software was the source of the TCR sequencing data for about 20 patients, while a few other patients were processed with MiXCR and VDJtools. CDR3 nucleotide sequences shared between donor and recipient were removed because their origin could not be assigned. To be classed as alloreactive, a clone needed at least 2-fold expansion over unstimulated cells and a minimum CFSE-low frequency of 0.002% (template counts) or 0.001% (read counts). Clones detected in sequenced pre-transplant spleen, lymph node, or MLR CFSE-low populations of the donor or recipient were defined as mappable. The cumulative frequency of alloreactive clones was calculated as a percentage of all sequences, weighted by copy number. TCRdb limited this immuneACCESS table to in-frame rearrangements with V and J called. A share of clones is missing; checked studies link under half to unresolved V genes, and the rest is unexplained. The DNA was the basis for D and trimming; V, J and clone size are from that table. This sample has roughly 15,000 clones in its table, and about 80% of those were observed once. The ten most abundant clones make up 15% to 20% of the sample.

To isolate intraepithelial and lamina propria lymphocytes from graft specimens, dithiothreitol, EDTA incubations and collagenase D digestion were used. Serial intestinal graft biopsy specimens collected up to 600 days after transplant underwent bulk TCR-beta sequencing. Recombination joined TRBV5-1 with TRBJ2-1; 8 middle bases align to TRBD2. The material was ileum tissue, obtained approximately 110 days after intestinal transplant. This sequence was found in a human patient who received an intestinal transplant, so some T cells may come from the graft donor. The CDR3 protein is CASSLWRWTSSLPRSDEQFF. The DNA sequence is TGCGCCAGCAGCCTATGGAGATGGACTAGCAGCCTCCCCCGTTCAGATGAGCAGTTCTTC.